The 27 T cell receptor beta chains presented below share a single source sample, sequenced in a study of blood T cell repertoires in COVID-19. This table comes from immunoSEQ multiplex PCR, and its TCRdb copy is limited to in-frame clones, with some not included. The sample carries 130,000 to 150,000 clones, roughly 84% recorded once. Sample: PBMCs or T cells enriched from blood (not recorded which). These receptors were taken from a woman in her fifties or sixties who had been exposed to COVID-19.

The chain recombines TRBV29-1 with TRBJ2-2; 14 bases are a match to TRBD2. Germline V gene sequence: CDR1 SQVTM, CDR2 ANQGSEA. V was clipped by 7 bases and J by 5 bases; unmatched bases: 3. This CDR3 spans 14 amino acids. Here the CDR3 reads CSGRLAGGTGELFF. CDR3 bases: TGCAGCGGAAGACTAGCGGGGGGGACCGGGGAGCTGTTTTTT.

The CDR3 is CASSRTGTYEQYF. The CDR3 DNA sequence: TGTGCCAGCTCGAGGACGGGGACCTACGAGCAGTACTTC. The chain recombines TRBV18 with TRBJ2-7; possible D gene TRBD2, 5 bases. The V end was cut by 6 bases, the J end by 2 bases, with 11 bases between. Germline V CDR1 and CDR2: KGHSH, LQKENI. CDR3 length: 13 residues.

V usage is TRBV10-3 and J usage is TRBJ2-2; unclear D gene. CDR3 length: 14 residues. With 4 bases removed from V and 7 bases from J, the gap between germline ends came to 13 bases. CDR1 is ENHRY and CDR2 is SYGVKD in the germline V gene. The CDR3 DNA is TGTGCCATCAGTGTTGGCCTTGAGGTCGGGGAGCTGTTTTTT. Translation: CAISVGLEVGELFF.

The chain uses TRBV7-9 and TRBJ1-4; D unclear. Germline values: CDR1 SEHNR, CDR2 FQNEAQ (reference sequence). The CDR3 is made up of 14 amino acids. The V end was cut by 5 bases, the J end by 2 bases, with 9 bases between. The CDR3 bases are TGTGCCAGCAGCCGCGGGGTTACTAATGAAAAACTGTTTTTT. It translates to CASSRGVTNEKLFF.

The chain joins TRBV10-3 to TRBJ1-2, with 8 bases that match TRBD1. CDR1 is ENHRY and CDR2 is SYGVKD in the germline V gene. This CDR3 comprises 14 residues. V shed 5 bases and J 2 bases; nucleotides not matched to a gene: 4. Here the CDR3 reads CAISNRGDNYGYTF. For the CDR3, the DNA is TGTGCCATCAGTAACAGGGGGGACAACTATGGCTACACCTTC.

DNA of the CDR3: TGTGCCACCAGTGAACCCAAGCACGCTGAAGCTTTCTTT. The encoded protein is CATSEPKHAEAFF. The chain employs TRBV24-1 and TRBJ1-1; D unresolved. The CDR3 has 13 amino acids. The V end lost 4 bases, the J end lost 6 bases, and 11 bases lay between the germline ends. Germline V gene data show CDR1 as KGHDR and CDR2 as SFDVKD.

CDR3: CASSRDRSFSGNTIYF. The DNA for the CDR3 is TGTGCCAGCAGCAGGGACAGATCCTTCTCTGGAAACACCATATATTTT. V and J are TRBV9 and TRBJ1-3; 7 positions agree with TRBD1. J lost 0 bases, V lost 4 bases, and 7 bases had no gene match. CDR1 and CDR2 (germline): SGDLS, YYNGEE. The CDR3 runs to 16 residues. Full variable domain (missing parts from reference TRBV9 and TRBJ1-3): DSGVTQTPKHLITATGQRVTLRCSPRSGDLSVYWYQQSLDQGLQFLIQYYNGEERAKGNILERFSAQQFPDLHSELNLSSLELGDSALYFCASSRDRSFSGNTIYFGEGSWLTVV.

The V gene is TRBV12-3 or TRBV12-4, the J gene TRBJ2-7; D perhaps matches TRBD1 (6 bases). Between the trimmed V and J ends, which lost 6 bases and 2 bases, there was a span of 11 bases. The CDR3 consists of 13 residues. The CDR3 protein is CASRRDIAYEQYF. The CDR3 DNA reads as TGTGCCAGCAGAAGGGACATTGCCTACGAGCAGTACTTC.

The genes are TRBV27 and TRBJ2-3, with D possibly TRBD2 on 7 matching bases. The CDR3 has 14 amino acids. V lost 10 bases and J lost 0, with 14 bases in between. CDR1 MNHEY and CDR2 SMNVEV come from the germline V gene (reference sequence). The CDR3 nucleotides read TGTGCCACCGAAGGGGGGGGGAGCACAGATACGCAGTATTTT. It translates to CATEGGGSTDTQYF.

This clone was counted only a few times. This chain connects TRBV6-5 to TRBJ2-1; TRBD2 might be the D (5 bases). Trimming cost V 4 bases and J 0 bases, with 10 bases left between them. This CDR3 contains 15 residues. Germline CDR1 MNHEY, CDR2 SVGAGI. The CDR3 DNA sequence: TGTGCCAGCAGTTCTCTAGGGAGCTCCTACAATGAGCAGTTCTTC. It translates to CASSSLGSSYNEQFF.

This chain uses TRBV5-1 with TRBJ2-4, with 8 nucleotides matching TRBD1. This CDR3 spans 13 amino acids. Germline CDR1 reads SGHRS; CDR2 reads YFSETQ. Trimming cost V 4 bases and J 5 bases; bases outside gene matches: 2. As DNA, the CDR3 is TGCGCCAGCAGCCAGGGGGCCCAAAACATTCAGTACTTC. This translates into CASSQGAQNIQYF.

V gene TRBV10-3 combines with J gene TRBJ2-7; D might be TRBD1 (6 bases). V gave up 2 bases and J gave up 0 bases, with 8 bases separating them. This CDR3 spans 14 amino acids. Germline V lookup: CDR1 ENHRY, CDR2 SYGVKD. The CDR3 sequence is CAISEGQHSYEQYF. For the CDR3, the DNA is TGTGCCATCAGTGAGGGACAGCACTCCTACGAGCAGTACTTC.

The chain joins TRBV20-1 to TRBJ2-3; no firm D call. This CDR3 is built from 11 residues. Germline V gene data show CDR1 as DFQATT and CDR2 as SNEGSKA (reference sequence). Deletions cut 5 bases from V and 6 bases from J, with 9 bases between. CDR3 coding DNA: TGCAGTGCTCCCCTCGGGGATACGCAGTATTTT. It yields the protein CSAPLGDTQYF.

The V gene is TRBV20-1, the J gene TRBJ1-2; 7 positions match TRBD1. V lost 6 bases and J lost 8; bases outside the gene matches: 6. Germline CDR1 is DFQATT and CDR2 is SNEGSKA (reference sequence). CDR3 length: 11 residues. As DNA, the CDR3 is TGCAGTGCGCGGACAGGCGGCGGCTACACCTTC. Residues: CSARTGGGYTF.

The chain couples TRBV9 to TRBJ1-2, with 7 bases fitting TRBD1. The CDR3 loop spans 14 amino acids. Germline V CDR1 and CDR2: SGDLS, YYNGEE. V lost 4 bases to trimming and J lost 1 base; unmatched junction nucleotides: 4. DNA for the CDR3: TGTGCCAGCAGCATGGGGACAGATAACTATGGCTACACCTTC. It is translated as CASSMGTDNYGYTF.

The rearrangement uses TRBV7-6 and TRBJ1-2, with 10 bases aligning to TRBD1. The CDR3 runs 15 residues. CDR1 and CDR2 from the germline V gene are SGHVS and FNYEAQ. Trimming took 0 bases from V and 2 from J; bases not matched to a gene: 0. The CDR3, as DNA: TGTGCCAGCAGCTTAGCGGACAGGGGGAACTATGGCTACACCTTC. Translation: CASSLADRGNYGYTF. Variable domain in full (rest from reference TRBV7-6 and TRBJ1-2): GAGVSQSPRYKVTKRGQDVALRCDPISGHVSLYWYRQALGQGPEFLTYFNYEAQQDKSGLPNDRFSAERPEGSISTLTIQRTEQRDSAMYRCASSLADRGNYGYTFGSGTRLTVV.

The rearrangement uses TRBV19 and TRBJ1-1, with D possibly being TRBD1 (5 bases). Trimming removed 3 bases from V and 4 bases from J, with 15 bases in between. CDR1 and CDR2 (germline): LNHDA, SQIVND (reference sequence). The length of the CDR3 is 15 residues. CDR3 bases: TGTGCCAGTAGTATGATTTACGGGGGATCCACTGAAGCTTTCTTT. Translated, it gives CASSMIYGGSTEAFF.

V usage is TRBV6-5 and J usage is TRBJ1-5; tentative D call: TRBD1 (6 bases). The CDR3 runs 14 residues. The V end was cut by 7 bases, the J end by 2 bases, with 12 bases between. Germline values: CDR1 MNHEY, CDR2 SVGAGI. DNA of the CDR3: TGTGCCAGCATGAGGTCAGGGGGCAATCAGCCCCAGCATTTT. Its protein product is CASMRSGGNQPQHF.

This chain joins TRBV5-1 and TRBJ2-3, with 10 bases fitting TRBD2. Trimming at V came to 4 bases and at J to 2 bases, leaving 7 bases not matched to a gene. Germline V lookup: CDR1 SGHRS, CDR2 YFSETQ. The CDR3 length is 16 residues. CDR3 residues: CASSPGLAPSTDTQYF. CDR3 bases: TGCGCCAGCAGCCCGGGACTAGCGCCGTCCACAGATACGCAGTATTTT.

V is TRBV7-7 and J is TRBJ2-2; D gene uncertain. CDR3 length equals 16 residues. In germline, CDR1 is SSHAT, CDR2 FNYEAQ (reference sequence). The ends were cut back, 1 base at V and 5 bases at J, with 14 bases in the middle. CDR3 sequence (DNA): TGTGCCAGCAGCTTAGTCCCCCTTAGCCCTACCGGGGAGCTGTTTTTT. It encodes CASSLVPLSPTGELFF. Combining the CDR3 with reference TRBV7-7 and TRBJ2-2 gives the whole variable domain GAGVSQSPRYKVTKRGQDVTLRCDPISSHATLYWYQQALGQGPEFLTYFNYEAQPDKSGLPSDRFSAERPEGSISTLTIQRTEQRDSAMYRCASSLVPLSPTGELFFGEGSRLTVL.

The chain carries TRBV5-1 and TRBJ2-5, with D possibly being TRBD2 (6 bases). V dropped 3 bases and J dropped 2 bases, with 17 bases sitting between them. The CDR3 sequence is 16 residues long. The germline V gene has CDR1 SGHRS and CDR2 YFSETQ. CDR3: CASSSGTRQNQETQYF. In DNA, the CDR3 is TGCGCCAGCAGCTCCGGGACTCGACAAAATCAAGAGACCCAGTACTTC.

The chain joins TRBV3-1 (or the pseudogene TRBV3-2) to TRBJ2-6, with a tentative D call TRBD2 (5 bases). V was shortened by 3 bases and J by 0 bases, with 12 bases between the two germline ends. CDR1 is LGHDT and CDR2 is YNNKEL in the germline V gene (reference sequence). The CDR3 is 17 residues long. Here the CDR3 reads CASSHSGRSSGANVLTF. The CDR3 bases are TGTGCCAGCAGCCACAGCGGACGCAGCTCTGGGGCCAACGTCCTGACTTTC.

The chain recombines TRBV19 with TRBJ1-4; tentatively, D is TRBD1 (5 bases). The CDR3 contains 14 residues. Trimming stripped 1 base from V and 5 bases from J, with 8 bases between. Germline CDR1 reads LNHDA; CDR2 reads SQIVND (reference sequence). The CDR3 sequence: CASSIGDFNEKLFF. CDR3 coding DNA: TGTGCCAGTAGTATAGGGGACTTCAATGAAAAACTGTTTTTT.

The table lists this clone with a few counts. The V and J genes are TRBV6-2 or TRBV6-3 and TRBJ2-1; TRBD2 matches 11 bases. V lost 0 bases and J lost 4; bases outside the gene matches: 5. Germline V gives CDR1 MNHEY, CDR2 SVGEGT. The CDR3 loop spans 17 amino acids. The CDR3 sequence is CASSYSLAGGEYNEQFF. The CDR3 nucleotides read TGTGCCAGCAGTTACTCGCTAGCGGGAGGAGAATACAATGAGCAGTTCTTC.

The V and J genes are TRBV29-1 and TRBJ2-6; TRBD1 matches at 7 bases. Per the germline V gene, CDR1 is SQVTM and CDR2 is ANQGSEA. Germline trimming cut 6 bases from V and 2 bases from J; bases unmatched to any gene: 4. The CDR3 spans 14 residues. Here the CDR3 DNA reads TGCAGCGTGCCCGACAGGGCTGGGGCCAACGTCCTGACTTTC. This codes for CSVPDRAGANVLTF.

This clone came up a few times. V and J are TRBV4-1 and TRBJ1-6; D unresolved. The CDR3 extends over 16 amino acids. CDR1 and CDR2 (germline): MGHRA, YSYEKL. V lost 3 bases and J 3 bases, leaving 12 bases between the germline ends. The CDR3, as DNA: TGCGCCAGCAGCCAGCTCGGGAGGTTCTATAATTCACCCCTCCACTTT. Translated: CASSQLGRFYNSPLHF.

CDR3: CASSLAALTDTQYF. Here the CDR3 DNA reads TGCGCCAGCAGCTTAGCGGCCCTAACAGATACGCAGTATTTT. This chain uses TRBV5-1 with TRBJ2-3; possible D gene TRBD2, 5 bases. The V and J ends lost 2 bases and 3 bases respectively, with 10 bases between them. This CDR3 has 14 amino acids. The V gene's germline CDR1 is SGHRS and CDR2 YFSETQ.